The rows below give T cell receptor beta chains drawn from one sample of a study of cytomegalovirus exposure and HLA in healthy donors. Data came from immunoSEQ multiplex PCR; TCRdb stores just in-frame clones and leaves some out. Of around 200,000 clones in the sample, around three quarters are singletons; the top ten hold about 2.3%. The source material was PBMCs. The receptors stem from a woman aged 45-65 years in good health and CMV-seronegative. The CDR3 runs from the conserved cysteine through the conserved F or W. The D gene is left open where the match is weak. Rows may omit the clone size; those that give it use once, few, many or a size class.

v_gene	j_gene	d_gene	len	abundance	CDR3nt	CDR3aa
TRBV21-1	TRBJ1-5	-	15	-	TGTGCCAGCACCCAAACCACAGGGGCCGATCAGCCCCAGCATTTT	CASTQTTGADQPQHF
TRBV6-5	TRBJ1-2	-	13	-	TGTGCCAGCAGTGGACGGGGAAACTATGGCTACACCTTC	CASSGRGNYGYTF
TRBV4-3	TRBJ2-1	TRBD1	21	-	TGCGCCAGCAGCCAGGAGGGGGGGGACAGGGGGCTGGTTTGGTCCTACAATGAGCAGTTCTTC	CASSQEGGDRGLVWSYNEQFF
TRBV28	TRBJ2-7	-	13	-	TGTGCCAGCAGGTTACCGAGCTCCTACGAGCAGTACTTC	CASRLPSSYEQYF
TRBV7-2	TRBJ2-7	-	14	-	TGTGCCAGCAGCTTCGGACAGATCCCCTACGAGCAGTACTTC	CASSFGQIPYEQYF
TRBV30	TRBJ2-3	TRBD2	19	-	TGTGCCTGGAGTGGATCAAGGACTAGCGGGGGGAATAGCACAGATACGCAGTATTTT	CAWSGSRTSGGNSTDTQYF
TRBV5-1	TRBJ2-7	TRBD2	13	-	TGCGCCAGCAGCAGCGGGAGGTCCTACGAGCAGTACTTC	CASSSGRSYEQYF
TRBV6-1	TRBJ2-7	-	13	-	TGTGCCAGCTCCGGGACAAGAGCCTACGAGCAGTACTTC	CASSGTRAYEQYF
TRBV4-2	TRBJ2-2	-	14	-	TGTGCCAGCAGCAAAGACCTCCCGGGCGGGGAGCTGTTTTTT	CASSKDLPGGELFF
TRBV5-4	TRBJ2-7	-	14	-	TGTGCCAGCAGCTCAGACAGAGGATTCTACGAGCAGTACTTC	CASSSDRGFYEQYF
TRBV30	TRBJ1-5	TRBD1	14	-	TGTGCCTGGAGGGGGACAGGGGATCGCAGCCGGCAGCATTTT	CAWRGTGDRSRQHF
TRBV6-5	TRBJ2-1	-	15	-	TGTGCCAGCAGCCCCATCGAGGGCTCCTACAATGAGCAGTTCTTC	CASSPIEGSYNEQFF
TRBV7-9	TRBJ1-4	-	14	-	TGTGCCAGCAGCCCGGGGGAGGGAGGCGAAAAACTGTTTTTT	CASSPGEGGEKLFF
TRBV30	TRBJ1-5	TRBD1	14	-	TGTGCCTGGAGGGGACAGGGCGACAATCAGCCCCAGCATTTT	CAWRGQGDNQPQHF
TRBV7-9	TRBJ2-1	TRBD2	16	-	TGTGCCAGCAGCTTAGGGAGCGGGAGGGCGGGCAATGAGCAGTTCTTC	CASSLGSGRAGNEQFF
TRBV6-1	TRBJ2-5	TRBD1	15	few	TGTGCCAGCAGTGAAGGACAGGGGGTCTGGGAGACCCAGTACTTC	CASSEGQGVWETQYF
TRBV7-2	TRBJ2-1	TRBD2	17	-	TGTGCCAGCAGCTTAGGGTCGAGCGGGGGCTCTTACAATGAGCAGTTCTTC	CASSLGSSGGSYNEQFF
TRBV6-1	TRBJ1-4	TRBD1	15	-	TGTGCCAGCAGTCCCCAGGGGGCAGCTAATGAAAAACTGTTTTTT	CASSPQGAANEKLFF
TRBV9	TRBJ2-1	-	18	-	TGTGCCAGCAGTATCGGCGGGGAGATTGCAAGCTCCTACAATGAGCAGTTCTTC	CASSIGGEIASSYNEQFF